One sample yielded the 10 T cell receptor beta chains listed below, sequenced in a study of blood T cell repertoires in COVID-19. Measured with immunoSEQ multiplex PCR; TCRdb has only the in-frame clones, and not every one. The table includes 130,000 or so clones, 85% to 90% detected once. The source material was peripheral blood. Receptor source: a woman aged 55-70 years with acute or convalescent COVID-19.

This chain joins TRBV7-6 and TRBJ2-5, with TRBD2 identical over 7 bases. The CDR3 totals 15 residues. Germline V gives CDR1 SGHVS, CDR2 FNYEAQ. The V segment lost 3 bases and the J segment 7 bases; nucleotides outside the gene matches: 11. The chain's CDR3 is CASSFPGPGGGTQYF. In DNA form, the CDR3 reads TGTGCCAGCAGCTTCCCGGGTCCCGGCGGGGGGACCCAGTACTTC.

The V and J genes are TRBV19 and TRBJ1-5; no firm D call. The germline CDR1 and CDR2 sequences are LNHDA and SQIVND (reference sequence). The CDR3 has 14 residues. Trimming took 1 base from V and 0 from J, leaving 4 bases between them. This CDR3 reads CASSIAYSNQPQHF. The CDR3 coding sequence is TGTGCCAGTAGTATAGCGTATAGCAATCAGCCCCAGCATTTT.

The chain uses TRBV20-1 and TRBJ2-7; TRBD1 matches 7 bases. V lost 3 bases to trimming and J lost 0 bases; unmatched junction nucleotides: 11. This CDR3 contains 16 residues. CDR1 and CDR2 from the germline V gene are DFQATT and SNEGSKA (reference sequence). In DNA form, the CDR3 reads TGCAGTGCTAGTCGACAGGGTCAAGGGAACTCCTACGAGCAGTACTTC. Protein sequence: CSASRQGQGNSYEQYF.

The gene calls are TRBV5-1 and TRBJ2-3; 12 positions match TRBD1. There are 15 residues in the CDR3. CDR1 and CDR2 from the germline V gene are SGHRS and YFSETQ. The ends lost 0 bases at V and 6 bases at J; junction bases unmatched: 2. The CDR3 spells CASSLGDRGQDTQYF. Here the CDR3 DNA reads TGCGCCAGCAGCTTGGGGGACAGGGGGCAGGATACGCAGTATTTT.

This chain links TRBV3-1 (or the pseudogene TRBV3-2) with TRBJ1-2, with 8 bases fitting TRBD1. The V gene's germline CDR1 is LGHDT and CDR2 YNNKEL (reference sequence). Losses at the gene ends were 0 bases for V and 6 bases for J; bases not matched to a gene: 6. The CDR3 sequence is 15 residues long. CDR3 amino acids: CASSQDPGTGHGYTF. CDR3 sequence (DNA): TGTGCCAGCAGCCAAGACCCCGGGACAGGTCATGGCTACACCTTC.

The chain recombines TRBV30 with TRBJ1-6, with a possible D match to TRBD1 (6 bases). Germline CDR1 and CDR2: GTSNPN and SVGIG (reference sequence). Between the trimmed V and J ends, which lost 1 base and 8 bases, there was a span of 21 bases. The CDR3 is made up of 17 amino acids. The DNA for the CDR3 is TGTGCCTGGAGTGCGGGGGGACACTCCATGACCGATTCACCCCTCCACTTT. Amino acids: CAWSAGGHSMTDSPLHF. Based on the CDR3 plus reference TRBV30 and TRBJ1-6, the full variable domain is SQTIHQWPATLVQPVGSPLSLECTVEGTSNPNLYWYRQAAGRGLQLLFYSVGIGQISSEVPQNLSASRPQDRQFILSSKKLLLSDSGFYLCAWSAGGHSMTDSPLHFGNGTRLTVT.

The CDR3 nucleotides read TGTGCCAGCAGCAATAGCACACAGCGGGGGGGCGGTGAGCAGTTCTTC. This gives the protein CASSNSTQRGGGEQFF. This rearrangement joins TRBV21-1 to TRBJ2-1; the table's D call of TRBD2 was not tested on the DNA. TRBV21-1 is a pseudogene. The length of the CDR3 is 16 residues.

J is TRBJ2-7 and V is TRBV3-1 (or the pseudogene TRBV3-2), with 7 nucleotides matching TRBD1. J lost 4 bases, V lost 3 bases, and 9 bases had no gene match. Germline CDR1 reads LGHDT; CDR2 reads YNNKEL (reference sequence). This CDR3 comprises 15 residues. CDR3: CASSQRQGVPYEQYF. CDR3 coding DNA: TGTGCCAGCAGCCAGAGACAGGGTGTTCCTTACGAGCAGTACTTC.

This clone was observed once. V usage is TRBV7-2 and J usage is TRBJ2-3, with 7 bases that match TRBD2. The CDR3 is made up of 16 amino acids. CDR1 and CDR2 from the germline V gene are SGHTA and FQGNSA. With V trimmed by 1 base and J by 0 bases, 4 bases remained unmatched. DNA for the CDR3: TGTGCCAGCAGCTTAGTTCCGGGGGGAAGCACAGATACGCAGTATTTT. This codes for CASSLVPGGSTDTQYF.

The CDR3 region is CASSLTSGANTGELFF. CDR3 coding DNA: TGTGCCAGTAGTTTAACTAGCGGCGCGAACACCGGGGAGCTGTTTTTT. This chain links TRBV19 with TRBJ2-2, with 8 bases aligning to TRBD2. The CDR3 spans 16 residues. J gave up 0 bases and V 5 bases, and 5 bases lay outside the gene matches. The V gene's germline CDR1 is LNHDA and CDR2 SQIVND (reference sequence).